The 7 T cell receptor beta chains below were found in one sample sequenced in a study of OX40 agonist ivuxolimab in advanced cancers. Only in-frame clones appear in the TCRdb table, and some are missing; sequencing was by immunoSEQ multiplex PCR. The data show tens of thousands of clones, roughly nine tenths seen once. Sequences were derived from CD4+ or CD8+ T cells sorted from blood, sampled in a trial of the OX40 agonist ivuxolimab. The receptor source for this set is an adult with an advanced solid tumor such as melanoma, head and neck, liver or kidney cancer.

This clone was found once. The V gene is TRBV19, the J gene TRBJ1-3; 7 nucleotides line up with TRBD1. Germline CDR1 is LNHDA and CDR2 is SQIVND (reference sequence). J lost 1 base, V lost 7 bases, and 4 bases had no gene match. CDR3 length: 14 residues. CDR3 loop: CASKGAGSGNTIYF. The CDR3, as DNA: TGTGCCAGTAAGGGGGCAGGTTCTGGAAACACCATATATTTT.

The chain recombines TRBV19 with TRBJ1-1; D ambiguous. CDR1 is LNHDA and CDR2 is SQIVND in the germline V gene (reference sequence). The V end lost 1 base, the J end lost 10 bases, and 10 bases lay between the germline ends. The CDR3 runs 12 residues. The DNA for the CDR3 is TGTGCCAGTAGTATAGGAGACCGGGGAGCTTTCTTT. This encodes CASSIGDRGAFF.

V gene TRBV19 combines with J gene TRBJ2-4, with D possibly being TRBD1 or TRBD2 (5 bases each). V lost 4 bases and J lost 4, with 17 bases in between. Germline V lookup: CDR1 LNHDA, CDR2 SQIVND (reference sequence). The CDR3 is 16 residues long. CDR3 sequence reads: CASSRGVVLGKNIQYF. For the CDR3, the DNA is TGTGCCAGTAGTAGAGGGGTGGTTCTGGGGAAAAACATTCAGTACTTC.

The gene calls are TRBV27 and TRBJ1-3, with D perhaps TRBD1 (5 bases). With 2 bases removed from V and 9 bases from J, the gap between germline ends came to 29 bases. The CDR3 extends over 19 amino acids. The V gene's germline CDR1 is MNHEY and CDR2 SMNVEV (reference sequence). CDR3 nucleotide sequence: TGTGCCAGCAGTTTAGAGGGACCCGTGATGGGCACGGCTAAGGGCACCATATATTTT. As protein: CASSLEGPVMGTAKGTIYF.

The J gene is TRBJ2-2, the V gene TRBV7-9; D is possibly TRBD1 (6 bases). CDR3 length: 15 residues. V lost 4 bases to trimming and J lost 0 bases, with 9 bases between them. Germline V gene data show CDR1 as SEHNR and CDR2 as FQNEAQ (reference sequence). The CDR3 DNA sequence: TGTGCCAGCAGCTGGGGGACACCGAACACCGGGGAGCTGTTTTTT. It codes for CASSWGTPNTGELFF.

The rearrangement links TRBV4-3 to TRBJ1-5; maybe TRBD1 (6 bases). The V gene lost 4 bases and the J gene lost 3 bases, with 10 bases spanning the gap. Germline lookup yields CDR1 LGHNA and CDR2 YSLEER. The length of the CDR3 is 14 residues. The CDR3 loop is CASSPTGFNQPQHF. The CDR3 DNA sequence: TGCGCCAGCAGCCCTACAGGGTTCAATCAGCCCCAGCATTTT.

This clone showed up just once. The rearrangement links TRBV7-2 to TRBJ2-7, with 10 bases lining up with TRBD1. The CDR3 totals 15 residues. Trimming removed 5 bases from V and 2 bases from J; junction bases left unmatched: 6. CDR1 and CDR2 from the germline V gene are SGHTA and FQGNSA. CDR3 sequence: CASSPDRGRTYEQYF. The DNA for the CDR3 is TGTGCCAGCAGCCCCGACAGGGGGCGTACCTACGAGCAGTACTTC.